The entry below describes one TCR beta chain. Per the original data handling: Quantification of nucleated cells was approximated via reference gene primer amplification. TCRdb's table, derived via immunoSEQ multiplex PCR, lists solely in-frame clones and lacks some. V, J and clone size reflect that table, while D and trimming were determined from the DNA. The profile shows around 140,000 clones, more than 70% of them singletons. V dropped 2 bases and J dropped 8 bases, with 12 bases sitting between them. This CDR3 has 13 residues. Germline CDR1 WNHNN, CDR2 SYGVQD (reference sequence). These data come from a study of blood T cell repertoires in COVID-19.

V gene TRBV10-1 combines with J gene TRBJ1-2; D possibly corresponds to TRBD1 (6 bases). The receptor comes from a human donor in a cohort sampled during active COVID-19. Sequenced material: peripheral blood. The CDR3 DNA follows: TGCGCCAGCAGTGAGGCTCAGGGGAGAGGCTACACCTTC. Translation: CASSEAQGRGYTF.